This T cell receptor (beta chain) originates from a study of blood T cell repertoires in COVID-19. This CDR3 contains 15 residues. Germline loops: CDR1 LNHDA, CDR2 SQIVND (reference sequence). Trimming removed 6 bases from V and 4 bases from J; junction bases left unmatched: 5. The data were produced by immunoSEQ multiplex PCR, yet TCRdb's version contains in-frame clones alone and is incomplete. The repertoire holds 120,000 or so clones, with roughly 90% as singletons. This clonotype originated in a man aged 45-60 years with active COVID-19. V usage is TRBV19 and J usage is TRBJ2-1; 11 bases map to TRBD2. Sequencing was carried out using peripheral blood. The CDR3, as DNA: TGTGCCAGTAGGACAGGGACTAGCGGTTACAATGAGCAGTTCTTC. It specifies CASRTGTSGYNEQFF. Supplemented by reference TRBV19 and TRBJ2-1, the full variable domain reads DGGITQSPKYLFRKEGQNVTLSCEQNLNHDAMYWYRQDPGQGLRLIYYSQIVNDFQKGDIAEGYSVSREKKESFPLTVTSAQKNPTAFYLCASRTGTSGYNEQFFGPGTRLTVL.